The 22 T cell receptor beta chains presented below share a single source sample, sequenced in a study of Tregs in tolerant kidney transplant recipients. Related graft donors supplied nonmyeloablative bone marrow transplants, and mixed chimerism was transient. Profiling relied on immunoSEQ multiplex PCR, and the TCRdb table lists in-frame clones only, not all of them. The repertoire includes about 81,000 clones, roughly nine tenths of them detected once, and roughly 1.5% sits in the top ten. The material was CD4+ T cells from blood (PBMCs), obtained 24 months after the transplant. All receptors come from a human patient who received a combined kidney and bone marrow transplant. Some T cells may be transferred from the graft donor.

The CDR3 here is CASSFDRVVNTGELFF. The CDR3 nucleotides read TGTGCCAGCAGCTTTGACAGGGTGGTGAACACCGGGGAGCTGTTTTTT. V gene TRBV7-2 combines with J gene TRBJ2-2, with 7 nucleotides matching TRBD1. Trimming at V came to 3 bases and at J to 1 base, leaving 5 bases not matched to a gene. Germline V gene lookup returns CDR1 SGHTA and CDR2 FQGNSA. This CDR3 has 16 residues.

The genes are TRBV18 and TRBJ1-4, with D perhaps TRBD1 (6 bases). The CDR3 consists of 15 residues. Germline values: CDR1 KGHSH, CDR2 LQKENI. Trimming shortened V by 3 bases and J by 7 bases, and 15 bases separated the two germline ends. The CDR3 region is CASSPEQGAFEKLFF. CDR3 bases: TGTGCCAGCTCACCGGAACAGGGTGCATTTGAAAAACTGTTTTTT.

The CDR3 loop reads CASSVSGFYYNEQFF. CDR3 DNA sequence: TGTGCCAGCAGCGTCAGCGGGTTCTACTACAATGAGCAGTTCTTC. The chain is built from TRBV9 and TRBJ2-1, with D maybe TRBD2 (6 bases). Germline V gene data show CDR1 as SGDLS and CDR2 as YYNGEE. Trimming removed 2 bases at V and 3 bases at J, with 12 bases between. The CDR3 spans 15 residues. Supplemented by reference TRBV9 and TRBJ2-1, the full variable domain reads DSGVTQTPKHLITATGQRVTLRCSPRSGDLSVYWYQQSLDQGLQFLIQYYNGEERAKGNILERFSAQQFPDLHSELNLSSLELGDSALYFCASSVSGFYYNEQFFGPGTRLTVL.

CDR3 loop: CASSLDGGDRNEQYF. In DNA form, the CDR3 reads TGTGCCAGCAGCTTAGACGGGGGGGACCGCAACGAGCAGTACTTC. This sequence joins TRBV7-8 and TRBJ2-7, with 8 bases aligning to TRBD2. CDR1 is SGHVS and CDR2 is FQNEAQ in the germline V gene. J gave up 5 bases and V 1 base, and 7 bases lay outside the gene matches. The length of the CDR3 is 15 residues.

This chain uses TRBV4-2 with TRBJ2-3; 10 positions agree with TRBD2. This CDR3 is 19 amino acids long. Trimming removed 0 bases from V and 2 bases from J; junction bases left unmatched: 11. Germline CDR1 LGHNA, CDR2 YNFKEQ. The CDR3 loop is CASSQEISGTSETTDTQYF. CDR3 nucleotides: TGTGCCAGCAGCCAAGAAATATCTGGGACTAGCGAAACCACAGATACGCAGTATTTT.

Remarks on this clone: The sample carries other DNA sequences with the same CDR3. J is TRBJ1-6 and V is TRBV27; possible D gene TRBD1, 5 bases. The V gene's germline CDR1 is MNHEY and CDR2 SMNVEV (reference sequence). This CDR3 region has 16 residues. V dropped 2 bases and J dropped 3 bases, with 11 bases sitting between them. In nucleotides, the CDR3 is TGTGCCAGCAGTTTACAGGGAGGGGTCTATAATTCACCCCTCCACTTT. Translation: CASSLQGGVYNSPLHF.

V gene TRBV20-1 combines with J gene TRBJ2-7, with D possibly being TRBD2 (5 bases). V gave up 7 bases and J gave up 4 bases, with 11 bases separating them. There are 11 residues in the CDR3. Germline lookup yields CDR1 DFQATT and CDR2 SNEGSKA (reference sequence). CDR3 nucleotide sequence: TGCAGTGGGGGAGTGAGGTACGAGCAGTACTTC. It encodes CSGGVRYEQYF.

The rearrangement uses TRBV6-4 and TRBJ1-6; D remains ambiguous. This CDR3 contains 19 residues. V shed 5 bases and J shed 4 bases, with 24 bases lying between them. Germline CDR1 MRHNA, CDR2 SNTAGT. The chain's CDR3 is CASSPWLEGQALYNSPLHF. CDR3 DNA: TGTGCCAGCAGTCCCTGGCTAGAGGGCCAGGCGCTGTATAATTCACCCCTCCACTTT.

This chain connects TRBV18 to TRBJ1-1; D gene uncertain. Germline values: CDR1 KGHSH, CDR2 LQKENI. V lost 2 bases and J lost 4, with 8 bases in between. The CDR3 loop spans 13 amino acids. The DNA for the CDR3 is TGTGCCAGCTCACCATCCCCGGGCACTGAAGCTTTCTTT. Its translation is CASSPSPGTEAFF.

The chain is built from TRBV5-1 and TRBJ1-2; D is possibly TRBD1 (5 bases). The V gene lost 3 bases and the J gene lost 5 bases, with 14 bases spanning the gap. CDR1 and CDR2 (germline): SGHRS, YFSETQ. There are 14 residues in the CDR3. CDR3 coding DNA: TGCGCCAGCAGCTCGGGAGGGGCGCGGTATGGCTACACCTTC. This translates into CASSSGGARYGYTF.

V gene TRBV7-9 combines with J gene TRBJ1-5, with 7 bases matching TRBD1. The ends lost 10 bases at V and 3 bases at J; junction bases unmatched: 3. Germline V gene data show CDR1 as SEHNR and CDR2 as FQNEAQ (reference sequence). This CDR3 comprises 12 residues. The CDR3 coding sequence is TGTGCCACCGGGACAGACAATCAGCCCCAGCATTTT. Its translation is CATGTDNQPQHF.

This chain uses TRBV19 with TRBJ2-7; 9 bases line up with TRBD2. The CDR3 spans 20 residues. Germline V gives CDR1 LNHDA, CDR2 SQIVND (reference sequence). With V trimmed by 2 bases and J by 7 bases, 24 bases remained unmatched. The CDR3 nucleotides read TGTGCCAGTAGTATAATTGGGGCATTGGCGGGAGGGCCGGTATCCAGTGAGCAGTACTTC. As protein: CASSIIGALAGGPVSSEQYF.

V gene TRBV27 combines with J gene TRBJ2-1; tentative D call: TRBD2 (6 bases). V was shortened by 5 bases and J by 8 bases, with 22 bases between the two germline ends. The CDR3 is made up of 16 amino acids. The germline V gene has CDR1 MNHEY and CDR2 SMNVEV (reference sequence). In DNA form, the CDR3 reads TGTGCCAGCAGTCATACAGGACTATTAGGTATCTATGAGCAGTTCTTC. It specifies CASSHTGLLGIYEQFF.

The chain combines TRBV9 with TRBJ1-2; 12 bases match TRBD1. The V segment lost 4 bases and the J segment 8 bases; nucleotides outside the gene matches: 9. The CDR3 is 15 residues long. Germline-derived CDR1 and CDR2 are SGDLS and YYNGEE. CDR3 residues: CASSKRRDRGLGYTF. The CDR3 nucleotides are TGTGCCAGCAGCAAACGCCGGGACAGGGGGCTCGGCTACACCTTC.

This clone has a handful of counts. This rearrangement joins TRBV7-6 to TRBJ1-2; 8 positions match TRBD1. CDR3 size: 13 residues. The V gene's germline CDR1 is SGHVS and CDR2 FNYEAQ. The junction had 3 bases not matched to a gene; V was cut back by 5 bases and J by 4 bases. This CDR3 is CASSLTGGYGYTF. The CDR3 region has the DNA TGTGCCAGCAGCCTAACAGGGGGCTATGGCTACACCTTC.

The gene calls are TRBV29-1 and TRBJ1-5, with 8 nucleotides matching TRBD1. V trimming: 4 bases; J trimming: 3 bases; junction bases outside the gene matches: 5. This CDR3 comprises 14 residues. Germline V gives CDR1 SQVTM, CDR2 ANQGSEA. The CDR3 nucleotides are TGCAGCGTTGGGGGGACAGGTAACAATCAGCCCCAGCATTTT. Its translation is CSVGGTGNNQPQHF.

This clone showed up just a few times. V usage is TRBV19 and J usage is TRBJ1-2; weak D call: TRBD1 (5 bases). V dropped 10 bases and J dropped 6 bases, with 18 bases sitting between them. The CDR3 is 13 amino acids. The germline V gene encodes CDR1 LNHDA and CDR2 SQIVND (reference sequence). The CDR3 DNA sequence: TGTGCCAATTGGACTGGGCGGGGGAATGGCTACACCTTC. This gives the protein CANWTGRGNGYTF.

This clone is a singleton in its sample. The CDR3 spells CASSFQGPGPDTQYF. In DNA form, the CDR3 reads TGTGCCAGCAGCTTTCAGGGGCCGGGTCCAGATACGCAGTATTTT. The V call is TRBV7-2, the J call TRBJ2-3; possible D gene TRBD1, 6 bases. The CDR3 spans 15 residues. Between the trimmed V and J ends, which lost 3 bases and 4 bases, there was a span of 14 bases. CDR1 SGHTA and CDR2 FQGNSA come from the germline V gene.

The chain links TRBV21-1 to TRBJ2-5; the table assigns TRBD2, which was not confirmed against the DNA. TRBV21-1 constitutes a pseudogene. The CDR3 has 14 amino acids. The CDR3 DNA follows: TGTGCCCGACCGAGCTTAGCGGCCCAAGAGACCCAGTACTTC. Translated: CARPSLAAQETQYF.

This clone is a singleton in its sample. The J gene is TRBJ2-5, the V gene TRBV9, with TRBD1 as a possible D gene (6 bases). This CDR3 contains 15 residues. The germline V gene has CDR1 SGDLS and CDR2 YYNGEE. V was cut by 6 bases and J by 2 bases, with 17 bases left in between. CDR3 in amino acids: CASNLMGAGQETQYF. The CDR3 DNA is TGTGCCAGCAACCTCATGGGGGCAGGGCAAGAGACCCAGTACTTC.

The chain joins TRBV30 to TRBJ1-4; possibly TRBD1 for D (6 bases). CDR1 is GTSNPN, CDR2 SVGIG, per germline (reference sequence). Trimming left V 5 bases short and J 6 bases short, with 16 bases between. This CDR3 is 14 amino acids long. The CDR3 is CAWGGQPKDEKLFF. CDR3 DNA sequence: TGTGCCTGGGGTGGACAGCCGAAGGATGAAAAACTGTTTTTT.

This sequence joins TRBV7-9 and TRBJ2-7; 8 bases fit TRBD2. Germline V CDR1 and CDR2: SEHNR, FQNEAQ (reference sequence). This CDR3 has 12 amino acids. The trim removed 10 bases at V and 3 bases at J, leaving 5 bases unmatched. For the CDR3, the DNA is TGTGCCACGACTAGCGAGCGCTACGAGCAGTACTTC. Amino acids: CATTSERYEQYF.